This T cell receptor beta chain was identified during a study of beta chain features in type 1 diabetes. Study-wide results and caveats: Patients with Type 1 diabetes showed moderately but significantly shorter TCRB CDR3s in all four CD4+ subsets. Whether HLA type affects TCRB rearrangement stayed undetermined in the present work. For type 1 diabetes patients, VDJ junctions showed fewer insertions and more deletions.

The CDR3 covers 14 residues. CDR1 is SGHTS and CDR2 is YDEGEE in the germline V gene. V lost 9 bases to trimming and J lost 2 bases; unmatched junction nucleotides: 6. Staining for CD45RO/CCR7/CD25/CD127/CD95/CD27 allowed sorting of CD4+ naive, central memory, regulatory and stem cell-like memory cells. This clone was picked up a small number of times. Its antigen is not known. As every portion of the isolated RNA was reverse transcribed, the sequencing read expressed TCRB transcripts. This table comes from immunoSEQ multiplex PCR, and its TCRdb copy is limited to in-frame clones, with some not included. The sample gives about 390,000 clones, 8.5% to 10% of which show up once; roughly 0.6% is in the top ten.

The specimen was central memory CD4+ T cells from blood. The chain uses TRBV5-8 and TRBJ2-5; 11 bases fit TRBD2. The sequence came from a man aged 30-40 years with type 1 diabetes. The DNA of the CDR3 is TGTGCCACGTCGACTAGCGGGGCGCAAGAGACCCAGTACTTC. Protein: CATSTSGAQETQYF. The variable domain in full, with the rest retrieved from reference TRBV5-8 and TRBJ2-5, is EAGVTQSPTHLIKTRGQQATLRCSPISGHTSVYWYQQALGLGLQFLLWYDEGEERNRGNFPPRFSGRQFPNYSSELNVNALELEDSALYLCATSTSGAQETQYFGPGTRLLVL.